This TCR beta chain was identified in a study of a mutant IDH1 vaccine in newly diagnosed glioma. Overall study context: The vaccination schedule gave patients eight doses in weeks 1, 3, 5, 7, 11, 15, 19 and 23. Beginning 4-6 weeks after radiotherapy alone, or with temozolomide cycles, vaccination took place. Among treated patients, roughly 60% were male and about 38% female, and mean age was about 41 years.

On this clone: No antigen is known for it.

As for time point: week 11, during vaccination. Every vaccine dose comprised 300 ug of mutant IDH1 20-mer peptide plus topical imiquimod. With V trimmed by 4 bases and J by 7 bases, 8 bases remained unmatched. The CDR3 runs to 15 residues. Germline V gene sequence: CDR1 SGHDN, CDR2 FVKESK. Regarding the study as a whole: Top-clonotype changes in peripheral T cells seemed unrelated to pseudoprogression.

TCRdb's copy holds only in-frame clones and misses some; the assay was immunoSEQ multiplex PCR. The profile shows some 130,000 clones, just under 80% of them singletons. The chain is built from TRBV14 and TRBJ2-2; 8 bases agree with TRBD1. This specimen consisted of PBMCs, obtained from a glioma patient whose treatment included an IDH1 peptide vaccine. This TCR derives from a man aged 35-49 years with glioma. In nucleotides, the CDR3 is TGTGCCAGCAGCCGCCGACAGGGGCCGGGCGGGGAGCTGTTTTTT. This codes for CASSRRQGPGGELFF. Based on the CDR3 plus reference TRBV14 and TRBJ2-2, the full variable domain is EAGVTQFPSHSVIEKGQTVTLRCDPISGHDNLYWYRRVMGKEIKFLLHFVKESKQDESGMPNNRFLAERTGGTYSTLKVQPAELEDSGVYFCASSRRQGPGGELFFGEGSRLTVL.